This T cell receptor (beta chain) was documented in a study of T cells in women clearing cervical HPV infection (dated by TCRdb to 2016 to 2018). General notes on the study: Cases were some 26 women with histologically confirmed HPV16-related CIN3 or worse, including a couple of invasive cancers. The controls were about 25 women whose single incident HPV16 infection cleared within 12 months with no development of precancer or cancer. Blood from cases was collected at the visit where the lesion was first found, while blood from controls was collected once the infection could no longer be detected. For cases, the median interval between lesion detection and blood sampling was roughly 150 days, with an interquartile range of about 85 to 210 days. Because only a few women had HLA typing data, the possibility that HLA type acted as a confounder could not be ruled out. This exploratory proof-of-principle case-control study, nested within the Guanacaste HPV Natural History Study in Costa Rica, compared TCR repertoires among women with different cervical HPV16 outcomes. Cases were matched to controls by age within five years and by the year the sample was collected. Median age was roughly 33 years in cases versus less than 40 in controls, and baseline characteristics did not differ significantly. In the parent cohort, 10,049 women aged 18 or older were enrolled in Guanacaste, Costa Rica, during about 1993 to 1994 and were followed for 7 to 8 years. As quality controls, five blinded duplicates were added to each group, bringing the total to about 60 samples made up of 50 participants and 10 or so replicates.

Turning to this clone: Its antigen has not been determined. Read sequence stops 3 residues before the CDR3 end, and the germline J gene provides the missing end.

Using the immunoSEQ assay, multiplex PCR amplified TCR beta CDR3 regions from an average of around 1.2 ug of genomic DNA per sample. To correct primer bias, the assay used a complete synthetic TCR repertoire to set an amplification baseline. The amplicons were sequenced using the Illumina platform. As for the original processing: Error correction of the sequences involved clustering with frequency ratios plus a modified nearest-neighbor algorithm, after which the sequences were analyzed in the immunoSEQ Analyzer using IMGT gene definitions. At each rarefaction depth, TCR richness and evenness were averaged over 20 rarefaction repeats, and samples with fewer sequences than the depth were excluded. Wilcoxon rank sum tests with FDR correction were used to compare V, D and J gene relative abundances between the groups. An intraclass correlation of roughly 95% for TCR richness and an average of about 77% across over 65 gene segments were obtained from the blinded duplicates. TCRdb obtained this table from immuneACCESS and retained in-frame rearrangements with V and J assigned. These tables miss some clones; where compared with another copy, unresolved V genes account for less than half of the shortfall, and the remainder is unexplained. V, J and clone size are those of that table, while D and trimming were read from the DNA. This sample's table lists approximately 37,000 clones. The ten largest clones add up to 6.8% of the sample.

Every participant had a single incident cervical HPV16 infection, and women with prevalent HPV16 infections were excluded. Cervical HPV DNA was detected by MY09/MY11 PCR and genotyped by dot-blot hybridization. Approximately 15 mL of heparinized blood were centrifuged, and the buffy coat was aliquoted, frozen at -30°C, then stored at -80°C. QIAGEN kits were used to extract genomic DNA from the buffy coat specimens. The CDR3 runs 15 residues from the cysteine to the phenylalanine. Of the CDR3's DNA, 36 bases were read; they are in frame from base 1. In the germline V gene, CDR1 corresponds to MNHNS and CDR2 to SASEGT. Trimming removed 4 bases from V and 4 bases from J; the gene matches leave 7 bases unexplained. What the work shows at the level of the full study, not this receptor alone: Because of the cross-sectional design, the study could not determine whether the associations came before infection or resulted from infection, and neither effector/memory subsets nor HPV-specific T cells were isolated. Because T-cell numbers per sample were unknown, differences in richness could reflect varying T-cell content rather than repertoire biology. Random forest classifiers that combined richness and V gene abundances separated cases from controls with an estimated AUC of about 0.8. TRBV6-7 relative abundance was lower in cases than in controls (0.11% versus 0.16%; Bonferroni P = 0.0008). TCR repertoire richness was significantly higher in CIN3+ cases than in controls across sequencing depths, while evenness did not differ.

This TCR derives from a woman aged 18-70 years with a cervical HPV16 infection that either progressed to CIN3+ or cleared (not recorded which). The sequencing input was blood buffy coat. The rearrangement combines TRBV6-1 with TRBJ1-1; 9 nucleotides in the junction match TRBD1. CDR3 protein: CASSVGQGGSTEAFF. CDR3 DNA (partial): TGTGCCAGCAGTGTGGGACAGGGTGGGAGCACTGAA.